Listed below are T cell receptor beta chains from one sample, sequenced in a study of CD8 T cells in Susac syndrome. MiXCR was run by TCRdb on the immunoSEQ multiplex PCR reads, yielding one entry per CDR3 protein. The table records about 130,000 distinct CDR3 sequences, roughly 94% of them present only once. Sequenced sample: CD4+ T cells from PBMCs. These receptors were collected from a human donor with multiple sclerosis. CDR3s include the opening cysteine and the closing phenylalanine or tryptophan. Clone size is not always given. Where it is, it says once, few, many or a class for expanded clones.

CDR3aa | v_gene | abundance | j_gene
CASSQAGTASNYGYTF | TRBV4-1 | . | TRBJ1-2
CSVEVAGGYNEQFF | TRBV29-1 | once | TRBJ2-1
CASSLGGTRLTTYEQYF | TRBV5-4 | . | TRBJ2-7
CASSSGGINEKLFF | TRBV12-3/TRBV12-4 | . | TRBJ1-4
CASLQGTLPQETQYF | TRBV2 | . | TRBJ2-5
CASSSVPMVGNNSPLHF | TRBV27 | . | TRBJ1-6
CASSETVGSSYEQYF | TRBV3-1 | . | TRBJ2-7
CASSPLTAGYNEQFF | TRBV12-3/TRBV12-4 | . | TRBJ2-1
CASSSSTDTQYF | TRBV6-6 | many | TRBJ2-3
CASSGTGNNYGYTF | TRBV12-3/TRBV12-4 | . | TRBJ1-2
CAISAGTSGSYEQYF | TRBV10-3 | . | TRBJ2-7
CASRREGFGDQPQHF | TRBV2 | . | TRBJ1-5
CASSLRTVGYTF | TRBV19 | . | TRBJ1-2
CSAIGTSGGGYTGELFF | TRBV20-1 | once | TRBJ2-2
CASSRGGGIRSNQPQHF | TRBV27 | . | TRBJ1-5
CASRRTGAGTQYF | TRBV27 | . | TRBJ2-5
CASSFRVGYGYTF | TRBV6-5 | . | TRBJ1-2
CASSYSVYGYTF | TRBV5-6 | . | TRBJ1-2
CASRRDMNTEAFF | TRBV7-8 | . | TRBJ1-1
CASSSLPPPDTQYF | TRBV18 | . | TRBJ2-3
CASSLGEKLFF | TRBV6-1 | . | TRBJ1-4
CAWSVLGTGGSNTIYF | TRBV30 | once | TRBJ1-3
CSVADRGRVVEQYF | TRBV29-1 | . | TRBJ2-7
CASSQVWQPVGGELFF | TRBV14 | . | TRBJ2-2
CAWSWERPSTDTQYF | TRBV30 | . | TRBJ2-3
CASSQDLGPREAFF | TRBV3-1 | . | TRBJ1-1
CASSQVATGGAAGNTIYF | TRBV5-1 | . | TRBJ1-3
CASSFGGSGANVLTF | TRBV12-3/TRBV12-4 | . | TRBJ2-6
CACMGQSAGEQFF | TRBV30 | . | TRBJ2-1